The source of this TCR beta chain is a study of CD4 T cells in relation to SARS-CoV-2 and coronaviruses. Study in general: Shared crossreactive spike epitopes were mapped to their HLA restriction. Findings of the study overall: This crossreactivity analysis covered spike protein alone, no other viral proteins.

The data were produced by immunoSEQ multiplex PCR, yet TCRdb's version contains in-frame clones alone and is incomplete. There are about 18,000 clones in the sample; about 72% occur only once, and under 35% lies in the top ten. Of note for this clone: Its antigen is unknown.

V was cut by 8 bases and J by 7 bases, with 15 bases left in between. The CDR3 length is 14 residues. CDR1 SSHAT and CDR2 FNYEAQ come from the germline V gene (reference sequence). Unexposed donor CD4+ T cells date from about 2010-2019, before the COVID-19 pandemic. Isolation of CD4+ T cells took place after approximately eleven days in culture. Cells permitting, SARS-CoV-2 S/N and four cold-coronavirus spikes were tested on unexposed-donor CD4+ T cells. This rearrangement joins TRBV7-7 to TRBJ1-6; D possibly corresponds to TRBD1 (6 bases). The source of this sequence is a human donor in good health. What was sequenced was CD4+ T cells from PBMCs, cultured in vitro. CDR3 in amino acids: CASGGGTLNSPLHF. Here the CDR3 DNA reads TGTGCCAGCGGGGGCGGGACCCTGAATTCACCCCTCCACTTT.